This T cell receptor beta chain was retrieved from a study of T cells in Graves' hyperthyroidism and ophthalmopathy. Amplification yielded TCR beta CDR3 regions, with RNA transcripts as the source. HTBI primers drove first-round RT-PCR of the TCR CDR3. Each CDR3 protein gets one entry after TCRdb re-called the multiplex PCR reads with MiXCR. The profile shows around 520,000 distinct CDR3 sequences, roughly a quarter of them singletons. This clonotype was recorded many times. Its antigen is not known. Germline V lookup: CDR1 GTSNPN, CDR2 SVGIG (reference sequence). V was pared by 1 base and J by 2 bases, with 2 bases of the junction left unmatched. The CDR3 runs to 15 residues. It was approximately 9.7 ml of fresh peripheral blood that supplied the PBMCs. Study-level findings and limits: Most clonotypes expanded in the thyroid (above 0.001) were also present in blood. A median about 6 months before onset, the model predicted ophthalmopathy. A model built on 13 V-J features separated ophthalmopathy from stable hyperthyroidism.

The chain couples TRBV30 to TRBJ2-7; 13 nucleotides match TRBD2. The sequence derives from a woman in her 30s with Graves' ophthalmopathy. The sample taken for sequencing was blood. The CDR3 reads CAWSAGLAGAYEQYF. In DNA, the CDR3 is TGTGCCTGGAGTGCAGGACTAGCGGGGGCCTACGAGCAGTACTTC.